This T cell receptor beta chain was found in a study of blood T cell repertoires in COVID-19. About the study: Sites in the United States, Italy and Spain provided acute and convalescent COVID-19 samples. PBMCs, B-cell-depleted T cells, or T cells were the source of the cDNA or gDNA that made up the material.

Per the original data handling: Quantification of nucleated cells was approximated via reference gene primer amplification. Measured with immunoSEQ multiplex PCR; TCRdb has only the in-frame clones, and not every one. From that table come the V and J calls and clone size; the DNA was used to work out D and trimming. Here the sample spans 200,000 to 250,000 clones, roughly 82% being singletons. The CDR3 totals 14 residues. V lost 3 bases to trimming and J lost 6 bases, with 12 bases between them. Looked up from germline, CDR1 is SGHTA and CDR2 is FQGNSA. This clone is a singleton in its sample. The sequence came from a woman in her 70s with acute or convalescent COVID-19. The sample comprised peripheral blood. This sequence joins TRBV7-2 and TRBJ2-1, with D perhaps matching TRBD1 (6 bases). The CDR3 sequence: CASSFTQGRNEQFF. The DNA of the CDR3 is TGTGCCAGCAGCTTCACACAGGGCCGCAATGAGCAGTTCTTC. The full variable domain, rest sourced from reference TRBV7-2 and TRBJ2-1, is GAGVSQSPSNKVTEKGKDVELRCDPISGHTALYWYRQSLGQGLEFLIYFQGNSAPDKSGLPSDRFSAERTGGSVSTLTIQRTQQEDSAVYLCASSFTQGRNEQFFGPGTRLTVL.